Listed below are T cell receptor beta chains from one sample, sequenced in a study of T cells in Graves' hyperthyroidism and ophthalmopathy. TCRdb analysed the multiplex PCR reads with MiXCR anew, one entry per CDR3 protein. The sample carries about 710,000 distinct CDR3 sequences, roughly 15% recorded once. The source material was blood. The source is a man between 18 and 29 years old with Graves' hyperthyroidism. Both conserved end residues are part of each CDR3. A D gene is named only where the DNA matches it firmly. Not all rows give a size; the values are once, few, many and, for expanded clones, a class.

CDR3aa: CSASWGLGETQYF; CDR3nt: TGCAGTGCTAGTTGGGGTTTGGGAGAGACCCAGTACTTC; v_gene: TRBV20-1; abundance: many; d_gene: -; j_gene: TRBJ2-5
CDR3aa: CASSAGAITDTQYF; CDR3nt: TGTGCCAGCAGCGCGGGAGCAATCACAGATACGCAGTATTTT; v_gene: TRBV9; abundance: -; d_gene: -; j_gene: TRBJ2-3
CDR3aa: CASKKGAILREKLFF; CDR3nt: TGTGCCAGCAAGAAGGGGGCTATACTTCGGGAAAAACTGTTTTTT; v_gene: TRBV28; abundance: many; d_gene: TRBD1; j_gene: TRBJ1-4
CDR3aa: CASGDSRNYGYTF; CDR3nt: TGTGCCAGTGGGGACAGTAGAAACTATGGCTACACCTTC; v_gene: TRBV12-3/TRBV12-4; abundance: many; d_gene: TRBD1; j_gene: TRBJ1-2
CDR3aa: CASSFGVPNQPQHF; CDR3nt: TGTGCCAGCAGTTTCGGGGTACCCAATCAGCCCCAGCATTTT; v_gene: TRBV12-3/TRBV12-4; abundance: -; d_gene: -; j_gene: TRBJ1-5
CDR3aa: CASRPMGGRLYGYTF; CDR3nt: TGTGCCAGCAGACCTATGGGGGGTCGGCTCTATGGCTACACCTTC; v_gene: TRBV7-8; abundance: few; d_gene: -; j_gene: TRBJ1-2
CDR3aa: CSAPLSGRGDTQYF; CDR3nt: TGCAGTGCCCCTCTCAGCGGAAGGGGAGATACGCAGTATTTT; v_gene: TRBV20-1; abundance: many; d_gene: -; j_gene: TRBJ2-3
CDR3aa: CATFRGIESYEQYF; CDR3nt: TGTGCCACCTTCCGGGGGATAGAATCCTACGAGCAGTACTTC; v_gene: TRBV28; abundance: -; d_gene: -; j_gene: TRBJ2-7
CDR3aa: CASSIGPLYEQYF; CDR3nt: TGTGCCAGCAGTATCGGGCCCTTATACGAGCAGTACTTC; v_gene: TRBV27; abundance: few; d_gene: -; j_gene: TRBJ2-7
CDR3aa: CASSQARTGYGQYF; CDR3nt: TGCGCCAGCAGCCAAGCCCGGACGGGGTACGGGCAGTACTTC; v_gene: TRBV4-1; abundance: -; d_gene: -; j_gene: TRBJ2-7
CDR3aa: CASSFSGGGAFYEQFF; CDR3nt: TGTGCCAGCAGCTTTTCAGGAGGGGGCGCCTTCTACGAGCAGTTCTTC; v_gene: TRBV7-9; abundance: -; d_gene: -; j_gene: TRBJ2-1
CDR3aa: CASSQDPGSDNEQFF; CDR3nt: TGTGCCAGCAGCCAAGACCCCGGTAGCGACAATGAGCAGTTCTTC; v_gene: TRBV3-1; abundance: few; d_gene: -; j_gene: TRBJ2-1
CDR3aa: CAISEGRDTEAFF; CDR3nt: TGTGCCATCAGTGAGGGTAGGGACACTGAAGCTTTCTTT; v_gene: TRBV10-3; abundance: -; d_gene: -; j_gene: TRBJ1-1
CDR3aa: CASSQSQLETQYF; CDR3nt: TGTGCCAGCTCACAATCACAGTTAGAGACCCAGTACTTC; v_gene: TRBV18; abundance: many; d_gene: -; j_gene: TRBJ2-5
CDR3aa: CASSVQGSTEAFF; CDR3nt: TGTGCCAGCAGCGTACAGGGAAGCACTGAAGCTTTCTTT; v_gene: TRBV11-3; abundance: many; d_gene: -; j_gene: TRBJ1-1
CDR3aa: CASYIGGSGTGELFF; CDR3nt: TGTGCCAGCTACATAGGCGGGAGTGGGACCGGGGAGCTGTTTTTT; v_gene: TRBV7-9; abundance: few; d_gene: TRBD2; j_gene: TRBJ2-2
CDR3aa: CASSPGQGAGTGELFF; CDR3nt: TGTGCCAGCAGCCCCGGACAGGGGGCGGGGACCGGGGAGCTGTTTTTT; v_gene: TRBV7-9; abundance: -; d_gene: TRBD1; j_gene: TRBJ2-2
CDR3aa: CASTPQTSGYEQFF; CDR3nt: TGTGCCAGCACCCCCCAGACTAGCGGGTATGAGCAGTTCTTC; v_gene: TRBV28; abundance: many; d_gene: TRBD2; j_gene: TRBJ2-1
CDR3aa: CASSQEGASGYYNEQFF; CDR3nt: TGCGCCAGCAGCCAAGAGGGGGCTAGCGGGTACTACAATGAGCAGTTCTTC; v_gene: TRBV4-3; abundance: -; d_gene: TRBD2; j_gene: TRBJ2-1
CDR3aa: CASSLMANYNEQFF; CDR3nt: TGTGCCAGCAGCCTGATGGCGAACTACAATGAGCAGTTCTTC; v_gene: TRBV14; abundance: -; d_gene: -; j_gene: TRBJ2-1
CDR3aa: CASRNPPGGSDTQYF; CDR3nt: TGTGCCAGCAGGAACCCGCCGGGGGGTTCAGATACGCAGTATTTT; v_gene: TRBV6-1; abundance: -; d_gene: TRBD2; j_gene: TRBJ2-3
CDR3aa: CASSLGSIWSNQPQHF; CDR3nt: TGTGCCAGCAGCTTGGGATCTATATGGAGCAATCAGCCCCAGCATTTT; v_gene: TRBV5-5; abundance: -; d_gene: -; j_gene: TRBJ1-5
CDR3aa: CASSGWDSQLYEQYF; CDR3nt: TGTGCCAGCAGTGGATGGGACAGCCAACTGTACGAGCAGTACTTC; v_gene: TRBV12-3/TRBV12-4; abundance: -; d_gene: TRBD1; j_gene: TRBJ2-7
CDR3aa: CASSLSLAGVYEQYF; CDR3nt: TGTGCCAGCAGTTTATCACTAGCGGGAGTGTACGAGCAGTACTTC; v_gene: TRBV27; abundance: many; d_gene: TRBD2; j_gene: TRBJ2-7
CDR3aa: CASRGTGGGNTEAFF; CDR3nt: TGCGCCAGCAGGGGGACAGGGGGCGGGAACACTGAAGCTTTCTTT; v_gene: TRBV4-1; abundance: -; d_gene: TRBD1; j_gene: TRBJ1-1
CDR3aa: CSAPRPQGGYGYTF; CDR3nt: TGCAGCGCCCCCCGCCCGCAGGGGGGCTATGGCTACACCTTC; v_gene: TRBV29-1; abundance: few; d_gene: TRBD1; j_gene: TRBJ1-2
CDR3aa: CSARWAREETQYF; CDR3nt: TGCAGTGCTAGATGGGCCCGAGAAGAGACCCAGTACTTC; v_gene: TRBV20-1; abundance: many; d_gene: -; j_gene: TRBJ2-5
CDR3aa: CAWSPPGITNEKLFF; CDR3nt: TGTGCCTGGAGTCCCCCCGGGATTACTAATGAAAAACTGTTTTTT; v_gene: TRBV30; abundance: few; d_gene: -; j_gene: TRBJ1-4
CDR3aa: CAWSPSVRSTDTQYF; CDR3nt: TGTGCCTGGTCCCCTAGCGTCAGAAGCACAGATACGCAGTATTTT; v_gene: TRBV30; abundance: many; d_gene: -; j_gene: TRBJ2-3
CDR3aa: CASSWDSYNEQFF; CDR3nt: TGTGCCAGCAGTTGGGACAGCTACAATGAGCAGTTCTTC; v_gene: TRBV6-1; abundance: many; d_gene: TRBD1; j_gene: TRBJ2-1
CDR3aa: CAACSMGSYNEQFF; CDR3nt: TGTGCCGCATGCTCAATGGGCTCCTACAATGAGCAGTTCTTC; v_gene: TRBV27; abundance: many; d_gene: -; j_gene: TRBJ2-1
CDR3aa: CASSIEDRVNTEAFF; CDR3nt: TGTGCCAGTAGTATAGAGGACAGGGTGAACACTGAAGCTTTCTTT; v_gene: TRBV19; abundance: -; d_gene: TRBD1; j_gene: TRBJ1-1
CDR3aa: CASRGTSGSGETQYF; CDR3nt: TGCGCCAGCAGGGGTACTAGCGGGAGTGGTGAGACCCAGTACTTC; v_gene: TRBV10-2; abundance: -; d_gene: TRBD2; j_gene: TRBJ2-5
CDR3aa: CSVGGYSTGELFF; CDR3nt: TGCAGCGTTGGAGGATACAGCACCGGGGAGCTGTTTTTT; v_gene: TRBV29-1; abundance: few; d_gene: -; j_gene: TRBJ2-2
CDR3aa: CASSVGGFLQETQYF; CDR3nt: TGTGCCAGCAGCGTAGGGGGGTTCCTGCAAGAGACCCAGTACTTC; v_gene: TRBV9; abundance: -; d_gene: -; j_gene: TRBJ2-5
CDR3aa: CSASTPWGVNYEQYF; CDR3nt: TGCAGTGCTAGTACCCCGTGGGGGGTTAACTACGAGCAGTACTTC; v_gene: TRBV20-1; abundance: -; d_gene: -; j_gene: TRBJ2-7
CDR3aa: CASSWGTRLRVKDTQYF; CDR3nt: TGTGCCAGCAGTTGGGGGACACGATTGAGGGTTAAGGATACGCAGTATTTT; v_gene: TRBV28; abundance: -; d_gene: -; j_gene: TRBJ2-3